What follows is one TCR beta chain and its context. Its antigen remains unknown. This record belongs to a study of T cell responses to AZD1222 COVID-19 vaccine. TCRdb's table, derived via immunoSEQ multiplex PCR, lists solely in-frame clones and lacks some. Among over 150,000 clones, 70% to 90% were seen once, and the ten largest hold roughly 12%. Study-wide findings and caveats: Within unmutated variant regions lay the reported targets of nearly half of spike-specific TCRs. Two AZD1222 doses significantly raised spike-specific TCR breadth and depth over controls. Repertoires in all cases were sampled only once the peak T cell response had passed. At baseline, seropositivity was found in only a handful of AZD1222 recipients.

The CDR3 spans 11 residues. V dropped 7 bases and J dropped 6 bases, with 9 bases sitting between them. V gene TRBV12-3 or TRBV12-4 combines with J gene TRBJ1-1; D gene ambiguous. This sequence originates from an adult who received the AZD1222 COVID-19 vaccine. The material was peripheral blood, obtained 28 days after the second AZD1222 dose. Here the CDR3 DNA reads TGTGCCAGCACTGGGCTATCTGAAGCTTTCTTT. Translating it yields CASTGLSEAFF.